A selection of T cell receptor beta chains follows, all from one sample in a study of OX40 agonist ivuxolimab in advanced cancers. The table came from immunoSEQ multiplex PCR; TCRdb's copy has only in-frame clones and leaves some out. The table lists some 100,000 clones, about nine tenths of them singletons. This specimen consisted of CD4+ or CD8+ T cells sorted from blood, obtained in a trial of the OX40 agonist ivuxolimab. The receptors shown here come from an adult with an advanced solid tumor such as melanoma, head and neck, liver or kidney cancer. The CDR3 runs from the conserved cysteine through the conserved F or W. D genes are given only for firm matches.

d_gene	v_gene	j_gene	len	CDR3nt	CDR3aa
NA	TRBV11-2	TRBJ2-7	15	TGTGCCAGCAGCTTAGATAGGGGTAGCTCCTACGAGCAGTACTTC	CASSLDRGSSYEQYF
TRBD2	TRBV5-6	TRBJ2-7	14	TGTGCCAGCAGCTGGGGAGGGCCGGGGTACGAGCAGTACTTC	CASSWGGPGYEQYF
NA	TRBV28	TRBJ1-2	13	TGTGCCAGCAGTTTTCCAGGCAGCTTAAGGGGGACCTTC	CASSFPGSLRGTF
NA	TRBV7-2	TRBJ2-2	15	TGTGCCAGCAGCTTAGCGGGAGGTAGCATCGGGGAGCTGTTTTTT	CASSLAGGSIGELFF
NA	TRBV28	TRBJ2-7	13	TGTGCCAGCAACAGCCTAGGGTACTACGAGCAGTACTTC	CASNSLGYYEQYF
NA	TRBV7-9	TRBJ2-7	14	TGTGCCAGCAGCTTGGACTATTCCCCCTACGAGCAGTACTTC	CASSLDYSPYEQYF
TRBD1	TRBV5-4	TRBJ2-5	15	TGTGCCAGCAGCTTGAAAACAGGGGGCAAAGAGACCCAGTACTTC	CASSLKTGGKETQYF
TRBD1	TRBV11-3	TRBJ2-1	15	TGTGCCAGCAGCTTAAGAGACAGGGGGGAGCATGAGCAGTTCTTC	CASSLRDRGEHEQFF
NA	TRBV19	TRBJ1-4	15	TGTGCCAGTAGTATTCCGGGGACAACTAATGAAAAACTGTTTTTT	CASSIPGTTNEKLFF
TRBD1	TRBV18	TRBJ1-5	14	TGTGCCAGCTCACCGACAGGGGGAAATCAGCCCCAGCATTTT	CASSPTGGNQPQHF